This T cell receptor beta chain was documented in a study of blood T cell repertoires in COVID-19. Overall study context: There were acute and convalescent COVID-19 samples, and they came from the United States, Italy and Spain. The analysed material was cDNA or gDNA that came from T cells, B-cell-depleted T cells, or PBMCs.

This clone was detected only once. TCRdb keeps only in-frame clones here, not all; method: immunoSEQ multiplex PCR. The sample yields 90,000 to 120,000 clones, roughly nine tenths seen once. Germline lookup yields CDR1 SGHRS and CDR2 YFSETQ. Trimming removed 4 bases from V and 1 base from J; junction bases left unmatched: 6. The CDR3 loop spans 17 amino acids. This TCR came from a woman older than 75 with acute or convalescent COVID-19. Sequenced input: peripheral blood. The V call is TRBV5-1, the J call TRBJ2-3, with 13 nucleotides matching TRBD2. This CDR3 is CASSGTSGAPRTDTQYF. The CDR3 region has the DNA TGCGCCAGCAGCGGGACTAGCGGGGCTCCCCGCACAGATACGCAGTATTTT.